This record looks at one TCR beta chain sequence and its context. Its antigen target is currently unknown. One junction end disagrees with the germline gene, perhaps due to a read error. This specimen belongs to a study of blood T cell repertoires in COVID-19 (dated by TCRdb to the early 2020s). Looking at the study overall: Collaborator samples came from the United States, Italy and Spain and covered acute and convalescent phases of COVID-19. Where available, HLA class I and class II types were taken from metadata supplied by the sample provider and were not determined by assay-based typing. The dataset comprised deeply sampled blood TCRbeta repertoires from subjects exposed to, actively infected with, or recovered from COVID-19. A de-identified subject ID, COVID-19 status, age in years and sex were almost always included in the sample metadata. The repertoires were made available in a free public database intended to serve as a resource for research on the immune response to SARS-CoV-2. The material from the prospective study consisted of cDNA or gDNA derived from T cells, B-cell-depleted T cells, or PBMCs. Samples were obtained from the ongoing ImmuneRACE study (first 160 participants) and from 1,200 or so subjects provided by 6 global collaborators.

On the study overall, not on this receptor specifically: The amount of clinical and demographic metadata varied by source and participant and was provided uncurated.

The CDR3, from cysteine to phenylalanine, totals 16 residues. The kept DNA is CDR3 alone, 48 bases in frame from the first base. CDR1 and CDR2 are read off the germline V gene as MDHEN and SYDVKM. TCRbeta CDR3 regions were amplified from genomic DNA using the immunoSEQ Assay, a bias-controlled multiplex PCR. The paper's processing steps were these. The number of nucleated cells in each sample was estimated from the amplification of reference gene primers within the assay. To quantify the absolute abundance of each unique TCRbeta CDR3 rearrangement, sequence reads were collapsed and filtered. For each sample, productive Simpson clonality was calculated as the square root of Simpson's diversity index across productive rearrangements. Sourced from immuneACCESS, this table was stored by TCRdb with only in-frame sequences that have V and J called. A share of the clones is absent; for the studies checked, an unresolved V gene accounts for under half, and the remainder has no known explanation. V, J and clone size reflect that table, while D and trimming were determined from the DNA. This sample is represented by roughly 230,000 clones; about 88% of them were singletons. The ten most abundant clones make up about 0.91% of the sample.

Collaborating institutions collected whole blood in K2EDTA tubes following their own protocols. For TCRbeta analysis, collaborator samples were shipped as frozen whole blood, as isolated PBMCs, or as DNA extracted from either sample type. The sequenced sample consisted of peripheral blood. This clonotype originated in a man between 40 and 49 years old with acute or convalescent COVID-19. The chain is made from TRBV28 and TRBJ1-2; 8 bases in the middle match TRBD1. The DNA reads as follows: TGTGCCAGCAGTTTAGAAAAAACAGGGGGTAACCATGGCTACACCTTC. Its product reads: CASSLEKTGGNHGYTF.